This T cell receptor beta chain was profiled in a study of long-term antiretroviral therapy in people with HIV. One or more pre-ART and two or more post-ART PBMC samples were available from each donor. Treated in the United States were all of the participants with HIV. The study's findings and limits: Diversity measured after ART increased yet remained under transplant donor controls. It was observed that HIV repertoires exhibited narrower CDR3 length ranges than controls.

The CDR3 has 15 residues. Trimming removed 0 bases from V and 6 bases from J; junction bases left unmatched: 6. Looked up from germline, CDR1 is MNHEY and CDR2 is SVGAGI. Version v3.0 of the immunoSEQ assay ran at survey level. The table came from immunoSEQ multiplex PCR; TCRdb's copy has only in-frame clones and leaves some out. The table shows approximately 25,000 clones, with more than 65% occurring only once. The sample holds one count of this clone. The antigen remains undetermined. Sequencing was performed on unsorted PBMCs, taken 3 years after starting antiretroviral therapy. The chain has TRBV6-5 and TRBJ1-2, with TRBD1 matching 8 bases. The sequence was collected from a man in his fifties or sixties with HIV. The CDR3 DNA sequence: TGTGCCAGCAGTTACTCGAGAACAGGGGGGAATGGCTACACCTTC. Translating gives CASSYSRTGGNGYTF.